One and the same sample provided the 20 T cell receptor beta chains below, sequenced in a study of CD8+ T cells in alopecia areata. Once RNA had been extracted, it was reverse transcribed into cDNA to act as the sequencing template. Profiling relied on immunoSEQ multiplex PCR, and the TCRdb table lists in-frame clones only, not all of them. Seen here are roughly 200,000 clones, 30% to 40% observed once, and the top ten hold around 0.48%. Noted treatment: oral pan-JAK inhibitor, 5-10 mg twice daily. The starting material was CD4+ T cells sorted from blood, obtained at approximately week 30, from a patient treated with tofacitinib. The source of these receptors is a human donor with alopecia areata.

V and J are TRBV29-1 and TRBJ2-4; a possible D gene is TRBD2 (7 bases). V shed 7 bases and J shed 0 bases, with 13 bases lying between them. The CDR3 runs to 14 residues. CDR1 SQVTM and CDR2 ANQGSEA come from the germline V gene. In DNA form, the CDR3 reads TGCAGCGGGGAGGGGGGTACAGCCAAAAACATTCAGTACTTC. It translates to CSGEGGTAKNIQYF. Drawing the rest from reference TRBV29-1 and TRBJ2-4, the complete variable domain is SAVISQKPSRDICQRGTSLTIQCQVDSQVTMMFWYRQQPGQSLTLIATANQGSEATYESGFVIDKFPISRPNLTFSTLTVSNMSPEDSSIYLCSGEGGTAKNIQYFGAGTRLSVL.

A few counts support this clone. The genes are TRBV30 and TRBJ2-3, with D uncertain. This CDR3 has 13 residues. The germline CDR1 and CDR2 sequences are GTSNPN and SVGIG (reference sequence). The V end lost 5 bases, the J end lost 1 base, and 10 bases lay between the germline ends. In DNA form, the CDR3 reads TGTGCCTGGTACGGAGTAGGCACAGATACGCAGTATTTT. Its translation is CAWYGVGTDTQYF.

This chain links TRBV7-7 with TRBJ2-2; weak D call: TRBD1 (5 bases). The CDR3 contains 13 residues. The germline CDR1 and CDR2 sequences are SSHAT and FNYEAQ (reference sequence). CDR3 sequence: CASLSQETGELFF. The CDR3 DNA sequence: TGTGCTAGCTTGTCACAGGAGACCGGGGAGCTGTTTTTT.

The genes are TRBV4-1 and TRBJ2-5; maybe TRBD1 (5 bases). Between the trimmed V and J ends, which lost 0 bases and 9 bases, there was a span of 14 bases. In germline, CDR1 is MGHRA, CDR2 YSYEKL. The CDR3 runs to 14 residues. CDR3 coding DNA: TGCGCCAGCAGCCAAGATCTGGGCAGGGCGGCCCAGTACTTC. It is translated as CASSQDLGRAAQYF.

The gene calls are TRBV7-9 and TRBJ2-7; 9 nucleotides match TRBD1. Germline assignment: CDR1 SEHNR and CDR2 FQNEAQ (reference sequence). After removal of 1 base from V and 7 bases from J, the junction contained 8 bases not matched to a gene. This CDR3 is built from 15 residues. CDR3 sequence: CASSLVAQGAREQYF. DNA of the CDR3: TGTGCCAGCAGCTTAGTAGCACAGGGGGCGCGGGAGCAGTACTTC.

The V gene is TRBV2, the J gene TRBJ1-2, with no clear D. This CDR3 region has 13 residues. CDR1 is SNHLY and CDR2 is FYNNEI in the germline V gene. V was trimmed by 2 bases and J by 3 bases, leaving 7 bases between them. CDR3 coding DNA: TGTGCCAGCAGTGAATCGGGATACTATGGCTACACCTTC. Its protein product is CASSESGYYGYTF.

V usage is TRBV5-1 and J usage is TRBJ1-2; 8 nucleotides match TRBD1. The CDR3 contains 15 residues. Germline V CDR1 and CDR2: SGHRS, YFSETQ. V shed 2 bases, J shed 6 bases, and the junction held 9 bases outside the gene matches. This chain's CDR3 is CASSLPQGAGNGYTF. The CDR3 DNA is TGCGCCAGCAGCTTACCGCAGGGGGCAGGCAATGGCTACACCTTC.

This rearrangement joins TRBV5-1 to TRBJ2-1; D gene ambiguous. V was shortened by 0 bases and J by 6 bases, with 10 bases between the two germline ends. This CDR3 has 14 amino acids. Germline V CDR1 and CDR2: SGHRS, YFSETQ. CDR3 amino acids: CASSLVQPSNEQFF. CDR3 sequence (DNA): TGCGCCAGCAGCTTGGTTCAGCCTTCCAATGAGCAGTTCTTC.

The rearrangement links TRBV30 to TRBJ2-1, with 8 bases lining up with TRBD1. From germline, CDR1 is GTSNPN and CDR2 SVGIG (reference sequence). The CDR3 consists of 14 residues. Trimming took 2 bases from V and 7 from J; bases not matched to a gene: 7. This chain's CDR3 is CAWSRDRFTNEQFF. CDR3 coding DNA: TGTGCCTGGAGTCGGGACAGGTTTACGAATGAGCAGTTCTTC. Full variable domain (outside the CDR3, taken from reference TRBV30 and TRBJ2-1): SQTIHQWPATLVQPVGSPLSLECTVEGTSNPNLYWYRQAAGRGLQLLFYSVGIGQISSEVPQNLSASRPQDRQFILSSKKLLLSDSGFYLCAWSRDRFTNEQFFGPGTRLTVL.

The chain has TRBV9 and TRBJ2-5, with TRBD2 matching over 10 bases. CDR1 and CDR2 from the germline V gene are SGDLS and YYNGEE. CDR3 length equals 16 residues. The V segment lost 4 bases and the J segment 4 bases; nucleotides outside the gene matches: 10. CDR3 coding DNA: TGTGCCAGCAGCCCCAATAGCGGGGGGATGGTAGAGACCCAGTACTTC. This codes for CASSPNSGGMVETQYF.

This sequence joins TRBV5-1 and TRBJ1-1; maybe TRBD1 (6 bases). The CDR3 totals 14 residues. Trimming left V 4 bases short and J 4 bases short, with 14 bases between. Germline CDR1 is SGHRS and CDR2 is YFSETQ. CDR3 DNA sequence: TGCGCCAGCAGCGGTGGACAGTCGGGCACTGAAGCTTTCTTT. Encoded protein: CASSGGQSGTEAFF.

This clone was picked up a small number of times. In the same sample, other DNA sequences code for this CDR3. This chain joins TRBV5-4 and TRBJ2-1, with D unclear. The CDR3 is made up of 16 amino acids. Per the germline V gene, CDR1 is SGHNT and CDR2 is YYREEE (reference sequence). The germline V and J ends were trimmed by 0 bases and 0 bases, with 10 bases remaining between them. The CDR3 sequence is CASSLGTHSSYNEQFF. In DNA form, the CDR3 reads TGTGCCAGCAGCTTGGGTACTCACAGCTCCTACAATGAGCAGTTCTTC.

This chain uses TRBV7-8 with TRBJ2-7; possibly TRBD2 for D (6 bases). The CDR3 sequence is 13 residues long. CDR1 and CDR2 from the germline V gene are SGHVS and FQNEAQ. V lost 7 bases, J lost 0 bases, and 10 bases lay in between. The CDR3 protein is CASKGRLSYEQYF. The CDR3 DNA reads TGTGCCAGCAAGGGGAGGCTCTCCTACGAGCAGTACTTC.

The chain is built from TRBV5-1 and TRBJ2-1; TRBD2 agrees at 9 bases. Germline CDR1 and CDR2: SGHRS and YFSETQ. The J segment lost 6 bases and the V segment lost 2 bases, leaving 6 bases of the junction unmatched. The CDR3 is 15 amino acids. The CDR3 reads CASSFFSGSGNEQFF. The CDR3 DNA reads TGCGCCAGCAGCTTTTTTAGCGGGAGTGGCAATGAGCAGTTCTTC.

A few counts support this clone. The V gene is TRBV6-1, the J gene TRBJ2-4; D uncertain. The CDR3 covers 13 residues. V was clipped by 6 bases and J by 0 bases, with 6 bases between them. Germline CDR1 and CDR2: MNHNS and SASEGT. DNA for the CDR3: TGTGCCAGCAGCGGCCCAGCCAAAAACATTCAGTACTTC. Translating it yields CASSGPAKNIQYF.

This chain connects TRBV4-1 to TRBJ2-7; D gene uncertain. Looked up from germline, CDR1 is MGHRA and CDR2 is YSYEKL. This CDR3 is 14 amino acids long. The V end was cut by 2 bases, the J end by 1 base, with 9 bases between. The CDR3 sequence: CASSQILSSYEQYF. The CDR3 nucleotides read TGCGCCAGCAGCCAAATCTTATCTTCCTACGAGCAGTACTTC.

This clone has just a few counts. The chain is built from TRBV19 and TRBJ2-5; possible D gene TRBD2, 5 bases. CDR1 and CDR2 (germline): LNHDA, SQIVND (reference sequence). Trimming shortened V by 0 bases and J by 4 bases, and 12 bases separated the two germline ends. The CDR3 spans 15 residues. The CDR3 DNA sequence: TGTGCCAGTAGTATAGATCGAAGCGGCGGAGAGACCCAGTACTTC. This gives the protein CASSIDRSGGETQYF.

The chain couples TRBV30 to TRBJ1-2, with unresolved D. CDR1 and CDR2 from the germline V gene are GTSNPN and SVGIG (reference sequence). Deletions cut 7 bases from V and 5 bases from J, with 8 bases between. The CDR3 length is 10 residues. CDR3 in amino acids: CAFHQYGYTF. CDR3 sequence (DNA): TGTGCCTTTCACCAGTATGGCTACACCTTC.

This clone was observed a few times. V gene TRBV7-9 combines with J gene TRBJ1-4; no clear D. Germline values: CDR1 SEHNR, CDR2 FQNEAQ (reference sequence). The CDR3 has 14 residues. Trimming pared 6 bases from V and 6 bases from J, leaving 14 bases between. The CDR3 bases are TGTGCCAGCAGGATAGGCCTTCGGGATGAAAAACTGTTTTTT. It yields the protein CASRIGLRDEKLFF.

This clone was observed a handful of times. V usage is TRBV25-1 and J usage is TRBJ2-4, with TRBD1 identical over 8 bases. This CDR3 has 15 amino acids. CDR1 and CDR2 from the germline V gene are MGHDK and SYGVNS. Trimming cost V 5 bases and J 8 bases; bases outside gene matches: 11. CDR3 amino acids: CASSPHRDRSDIQYF. As DNA, the CDR3 is TGTGCCAGCAGTCCACACCGGGACAGGAGTGACATTCAGTACTTC.